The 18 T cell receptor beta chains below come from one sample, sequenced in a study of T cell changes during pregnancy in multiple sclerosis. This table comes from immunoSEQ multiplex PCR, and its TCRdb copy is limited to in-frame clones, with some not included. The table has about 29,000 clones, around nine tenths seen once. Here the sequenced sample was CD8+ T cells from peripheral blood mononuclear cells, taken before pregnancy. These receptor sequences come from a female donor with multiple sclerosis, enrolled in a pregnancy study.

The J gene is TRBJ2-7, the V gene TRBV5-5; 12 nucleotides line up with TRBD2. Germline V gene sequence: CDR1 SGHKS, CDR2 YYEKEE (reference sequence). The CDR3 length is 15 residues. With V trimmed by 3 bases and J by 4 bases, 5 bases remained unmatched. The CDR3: CASSSGLAGLYEQYF. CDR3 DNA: TGTGCCAGCAGCTCGGGACTAGCGGGTCTTTACGAGCAGTACTTC.

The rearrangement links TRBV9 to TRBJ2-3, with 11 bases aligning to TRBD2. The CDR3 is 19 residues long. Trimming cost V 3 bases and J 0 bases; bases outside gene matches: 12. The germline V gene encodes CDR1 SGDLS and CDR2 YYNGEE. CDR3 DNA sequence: TGTGCCAGCAGCGGGGGCCTGACTAGCGGGGCGACTAGCACAGATACGCAGTATTTT. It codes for CASSGGLTSGATSTDTQYF.

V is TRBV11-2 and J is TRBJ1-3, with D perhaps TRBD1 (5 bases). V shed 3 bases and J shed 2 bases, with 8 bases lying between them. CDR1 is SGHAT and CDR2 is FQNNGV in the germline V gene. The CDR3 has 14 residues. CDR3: CASSLAGTGNTIYF. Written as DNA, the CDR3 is TGTGCCAGCAGCTTGGCAGGGACTGGAAACACCATATATTTT.

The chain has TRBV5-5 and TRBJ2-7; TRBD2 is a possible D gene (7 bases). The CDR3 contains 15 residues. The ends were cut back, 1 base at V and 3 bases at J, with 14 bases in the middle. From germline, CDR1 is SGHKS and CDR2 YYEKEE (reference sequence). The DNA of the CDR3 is TGTGCCAGCAGCTTGTTTAGGGGAGGGGGCTACGAGCAGTACTTC. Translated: CASSLFRGGGYEQYF.

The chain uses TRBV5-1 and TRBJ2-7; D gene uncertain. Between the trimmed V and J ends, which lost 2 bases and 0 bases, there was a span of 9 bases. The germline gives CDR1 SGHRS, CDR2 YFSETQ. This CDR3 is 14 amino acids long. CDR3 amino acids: CASSFQDLSYEQYF. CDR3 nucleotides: TGCGCCAGCAGCTTTCAGGATCTCTCCTACGAGCAGTACTTC.

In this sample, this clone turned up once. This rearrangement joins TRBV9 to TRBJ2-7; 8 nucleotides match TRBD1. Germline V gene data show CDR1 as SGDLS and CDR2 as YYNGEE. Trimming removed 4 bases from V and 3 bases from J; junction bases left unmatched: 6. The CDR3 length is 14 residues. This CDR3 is CASSLQGADYEQYF. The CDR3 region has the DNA TGTGCCAGCAGCTTGCAGGGGGCGGACTACGAGCAGTACTTC.

The CDR3 sequence is CASSVTAASNYGYTF. Here the CDR3 DNA reads TGTGCCAGCAGCGTCACAGCAGCTTCTAACTATGGCTACACCTTC. The chain carries TRBV9 and TRBJ1-2, with unresolved D. Germline CDR1 and CDR2: SGDLS and YYNGEE. CDR3 length equals 15 residues. V dropped 2 bases and J dropped 0 bases, with 11 bases sitting between them.

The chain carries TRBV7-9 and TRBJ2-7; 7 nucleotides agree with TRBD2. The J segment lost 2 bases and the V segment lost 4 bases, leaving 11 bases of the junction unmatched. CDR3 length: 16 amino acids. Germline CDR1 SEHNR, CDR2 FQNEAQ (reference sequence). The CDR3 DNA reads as TGTGCCAGCAGCTCACACACAGCGGGGAGTGCCTACGAGCAGTACTTC. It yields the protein CASSSHTAGSAYEQYF.

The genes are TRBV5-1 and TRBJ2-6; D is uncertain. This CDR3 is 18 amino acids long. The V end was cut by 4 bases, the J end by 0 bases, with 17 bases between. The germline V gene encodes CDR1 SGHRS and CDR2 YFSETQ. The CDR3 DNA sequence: TGCGCCAGCAGCCTAACCCCCGAACAGTTCTCTGGGGCCAACGTCCTGACTTTC. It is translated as CASSLTPEQFSGANVLTF.

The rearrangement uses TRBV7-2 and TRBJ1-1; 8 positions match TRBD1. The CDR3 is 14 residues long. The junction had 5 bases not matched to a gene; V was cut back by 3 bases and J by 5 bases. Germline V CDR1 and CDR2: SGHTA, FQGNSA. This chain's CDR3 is CASSLDRVQTEAFF. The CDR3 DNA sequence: TGTGCCAGCAGCTTGGACAGGGTTCAGACTGAAGCTTTCTTT. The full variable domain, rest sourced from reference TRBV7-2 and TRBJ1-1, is GAGVSQSPSNKVTEKGKDVELRCDPISGHTALYWYRQSLGQGLEFLIYFQGNSAPDKSGLPSDRFSAERTGGSVSTLTIQRTQQEDSAVYLCASSLDRVQTEAFFGQGTRLTVV.

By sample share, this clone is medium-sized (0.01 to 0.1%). The CDR3 region is CASRHNTEAFF. The CDR3 coding sequence is TGTGCCAGCAGACATAACACTGAAGCTTTCTTT. This rearrangement joins TRBV7-2 to TRBJ1-1, with no clear D. CDR3 length equals 11 residues. V shed 6 bases and J shed 2 bases, with 4 bases lying between them. The germline V gene encodes CDR1 SGHTA and CDR2 FQGNSA.

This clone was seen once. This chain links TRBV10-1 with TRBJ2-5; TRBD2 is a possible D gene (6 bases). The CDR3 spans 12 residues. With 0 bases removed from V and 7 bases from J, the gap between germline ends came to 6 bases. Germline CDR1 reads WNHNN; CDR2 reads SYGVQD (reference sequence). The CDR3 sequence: CASSESGGTQYF. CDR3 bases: TGCGCCAGCAGTGAGTCCGGGGGGACCCAGTACTTC.

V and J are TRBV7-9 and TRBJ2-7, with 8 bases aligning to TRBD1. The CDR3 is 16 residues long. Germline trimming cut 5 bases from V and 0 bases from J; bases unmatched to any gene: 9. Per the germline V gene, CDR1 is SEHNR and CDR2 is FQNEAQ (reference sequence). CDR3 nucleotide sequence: TGTGCCAGCAGCAAATCCGGGACAGGAAACTCCTACGAGCAGTACTTC. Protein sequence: CASSKSGTGNSYEQYF.

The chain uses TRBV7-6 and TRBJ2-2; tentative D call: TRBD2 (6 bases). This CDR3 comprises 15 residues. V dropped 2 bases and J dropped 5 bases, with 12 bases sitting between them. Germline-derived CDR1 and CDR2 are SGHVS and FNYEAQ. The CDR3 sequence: CASSLRAGQTGELFF. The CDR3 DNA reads TGTGCCAGCAGCTTAAGGGCGGGGCAGACCGGGGAGCTGTTTTTT.

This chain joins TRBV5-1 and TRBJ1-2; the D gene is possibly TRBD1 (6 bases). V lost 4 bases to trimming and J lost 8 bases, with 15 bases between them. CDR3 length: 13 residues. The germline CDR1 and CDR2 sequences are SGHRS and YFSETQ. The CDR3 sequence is CASSPSGQGGYTF. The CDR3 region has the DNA TGCGCCAGCAGCCCATCGGGACAAGGCGGCTACACCTTC.

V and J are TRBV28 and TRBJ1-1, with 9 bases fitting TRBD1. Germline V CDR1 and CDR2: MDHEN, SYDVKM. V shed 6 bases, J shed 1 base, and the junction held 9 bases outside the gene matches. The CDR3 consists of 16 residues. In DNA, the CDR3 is TGTGCCAGCAGCCTCACTGGGACAGGGAAGAACACTGAAGCTTTCTTT. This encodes CASSLTGTGKNTEAFF.

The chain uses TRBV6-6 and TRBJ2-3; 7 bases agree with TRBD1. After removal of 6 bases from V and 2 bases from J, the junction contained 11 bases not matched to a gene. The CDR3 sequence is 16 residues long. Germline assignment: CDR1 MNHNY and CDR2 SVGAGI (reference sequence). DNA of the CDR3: TGTGCCAGCAGGGGAGACAGGGTCCCCCACACAGATACGCAGTATTTT. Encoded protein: CASRGDRVPHTDTQYF.

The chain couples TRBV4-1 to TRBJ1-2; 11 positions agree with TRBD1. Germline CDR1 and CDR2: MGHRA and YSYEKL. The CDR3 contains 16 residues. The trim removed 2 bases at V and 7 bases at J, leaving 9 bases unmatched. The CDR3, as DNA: TGCGCCAGCAGCCAAAATCTGGACAGGGGGCAGTTTGGCTACACCTTC. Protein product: CASSQNLDRGQFGYTF.